A selection of T cell receptor beta chains follows, all from one sample in a study of blood T cell repertoires in COVID-19. The assay was immunoSEQ multiplex PCR, and TCRdb's table has in-frame clones only and misses some. The top ten clones hold around 7% of a sample with around 180,000 clones, under 85% of them seen once. Sequences were obtained from peripheral blood. All receptors derive from a human donor in a cohort sampled during active COVID-19. Each CDR3 is given with its conserved first and last residue. Each record gives: D gene, clone size, V gene, J gene, CDR3 DNA, CDR3 protein. The D gene is left open where the match is weak. Size values are once, few and many counts, or a class for expanded clones, and some rows have none.

D: TRBD1; size: NA; V: TRBV3-1/TRBV3-2; J: TRBJ2-7; DNA: TGTGCCAGCAGCCAAGATTTGGGACAGGGAGTTCGGTACGAGCAGTACTTC; CDR3: CASSQDLGQGVRYEQYF
D: NA; size: NA; V: TRBV4-1; J: TRBJ2-2; DNA: TGCGCCAGCAGCCAACCGAGGGAAATCCCCGGGGAGCTGTTTTTT; CDR3: CASSQPREIPGELFF
D: NA; size: few; V: TRBV10-3; J: TRBJ2-7; DNA: TGTGCCATTGGACAGTCCTACGAGCAGTACTTC; CDR3: CAIGQSYEQYF
D: NA; size: NA; V: TRBV5-1; J: TRBJ2-7; DNA: TGCGCCAGCAGCTCTTTACAGGGAGTGGGGTACGAGCAGTACTTC; CDR3: CASSSLQGVGYEQYF
D: NA; size: NA; V: TRBV6-5; J: TRBJ2-7; DNA: TGTGCCAGCTTGGAGGGTACCGGCTCCTACGAGCAGTACTTC; CDR3: CASLEGTGSYEQYF
D: TRBD1; size: few; V: TRBV7-6; J: TRBJ2-7; DNA: TGTGCCAGCAGCTACGGGACAGCCGCCTACGAGCAGTACTTC; CDR3: CASSYGTAAYEQYF
D: NA; size: NA; V: TRBV9; J: TRBJ2-3; DNA: TGTGCCAGCAGCTCCCACACAGATACGCAGTATTTT; CDR3: CASSSHTDTQYF
D: TRBD2; size: NA; V: TRBV6-6; J: TRBJ2-7; DNA: TGTGCCAGCGCCTGGTCCCTAGCGGCTAATTCCTACGAGCAGTACTTC; CDR3: CASAWSLAANSYEQYF
D: NA; size: NA; V: TRBV19; J: TRBJ1-2; DNA: TGTGCCAGCCAGCGCGGCCGAAACTATGGCTACACCTTC; CDR3: CASQRGRNYGYTF
D: TRBD2; size: NA; V: TRBV9; J: TRBJ2-7; DNA: TGTGCCAGCAGCGTAGCGGGGAGGGTAGGCGACGAGCAGTACTTC; CDR3: CASSVAGRVGDEQYF
D: TRBD1; size: NA; V: TRBV24-1; J: TRBJ2-7; DNA: TGTGCCACCAGACCAGGTGGGACAGGGTATTACGAGCAGTACTTC; CDR3: CATRPGGTGYYEQYF
D: TRBD1; size: NA; V: TRBV12-3/TRBV12-4; J: TRBJ1-2; DNA: TGTGCCAGCAGTGGGACAGGGGGCTTTGGCTACACCTTC; CDR3: CASSGTGGFGYTF
D: NA; size: NA; V: TRBV7-6; J: TRBJ2-3; DNA: TGTGCCAGCAGCTTAGCCCAGGGAGATACGCAGTATTTT; CDR3: CASSLAQGDTQYF
D: NA; size: NA; V: TRBV5-1; J: TRBJ2-1; DNA: TGCGCCAGCAGCTTGTCAGGCCCCGAGGGCAATGAGCAGTTCTTC; CDR3: CASSLSGPEGNEQFF
D: TRBD1; size: NA; V: TRBV3-1/TRBV3-2; J: TRBJ1-2; DNA: TGTGCCAGCAGCCAAGGTGGGGGACAGGACTTTTATGGCTACACCTTC; CDR3: CASSQGGGQDFYGYTF
D: NA; size: NA; V: TRBV29-1; J: TRBJ2-1; DNA: TGCAGCGTTAAGTTCAAAGGGGTCAATGAGCAGTTCTTC; CDR3: CSVKFKGVNEQFF
D: NA; size: NA; V: TRBV5-4; J: TRBJ2-5; DNA: TGTGCCAGCAGCTTTGTGGCAGGAGGGGAAGAGACCCAGTACTTC; CDR3: CASSFVAGGEETQYF
D: TRBD1; size: NA; V: TRBV3-1/TRBV3-2; J: TRBJ1-5; DNA: TGTGCCAGCAGCCCCACCCCCGGGACAGGGTCCAATCAGCCCCAGCATTTT; CDR3: CASSPTPGTGSNQPQHF
D: NA; size: few; V: TRBV7-8; J: TRBJ2-7; DNA: TGTGCCAGCAGCTTAGGGCTAGACTCCTACGAGCAGTACTTC; CDR3: CASSLGLDSYEQYF
D: NA; size: NA; V: TRBV13; J: TRBJ1-1; DNA: TGTGCCAGCAGCGGGGGGGACACTGAAGCTTTCTTT; CDR3: CASSGGDTEAFF
D: TRBD1; size: NA; V: TRBV23-1; J: TRBJ1-1; DNA: TGCGCCAGCAGTCCCAGCGACAGGGGGCGAGGCACTGAAGCTTTCTTT; CDR3: CASSPSDRGRGTEAFF
D: TRBD1; size: NA; V: TRBV5-1; J: TRBJ2-7; DNA: TGCGCCAGCAGAAGGGACAGCGCTAGCTCCTACGAGCAGTACTTC; CDR3: CASRRDSASSYEQYF
D: TRBD2; size: NA; V: TRBV19; J: TRBJ2-5; DNA: TGTGCCAGTAAGGTAGCGGGGCTCGAGGAAGAGACCCAGTACTTC; CDR3: CASKVAGLEEETQYF
D: TRBD1; size: NA; V: TRBV11-1; J: TRBJ2-7; DNA: TGTGCCAGCAGCTACGGCAGGGGGACCGCCTACGAGCAGTACTTC; CDR3: CASSYGRGTAYEQYF
D: NA; size: NA; V: TRBV11-3; J: TRBJ2-7; DNA: TGTGCCAGCAGCCCCGAGCGGGCCTACCCCTACGAGCAGTACTTC; CDR3: CASSPERAYPYEQYF
D: TRBD2; size: few; V: TRBV5-4; J: TRBJ2-2; DNA: TGTGCCAGCAGCTTGGATAGTAGCGGGACCGGGGAGCTGTTTTTT; CDR3: CASSLDSSGTGELFF
D: NA; size: NA; V: TRBV15; J: TRBJ1-5; DNA: TGTGCCACCGAACAGGGAGCGAATAATCAGCCCCAGCATTTT; CDR3: CATEQGANNQPQHF
D: NA; size: medium-sized; V: TRBV7-9; J: TRBJ2-7; DNA: TGTGCCAGCAGCTTAGAATTGAGCCCCCTCCGCGAGCAGTACTTC; CDR3: CASSLELSPLREQYF
D: TRBD1; size: NA; V: TRBV5-6; J: TRBJ1-2; DNA: TGTGCCAGCAGCTCCAGGACAGGGGGCTACACCTTC; CDR3: CASSSRTGGYTF
D: NA; size: NA; V: TRBV5-6; J: TRBJ1-5; DNA: TGTGCCAGCAGCTTTTCAGGGGCCGCTCAGCCCCAGCATTTT; CDR3: CASSFSGAAQPQHF
D: TRBD1; size: NA; V: TRBV10-3; J: TRBJ1-4; DNA: TGTGCCATCAGGACAGGGCGGGCAACTAATGAAAAACTGTTTTTT; CDR3: CAIRTGRATNEKLFF
D: NA; size: NA; V: TRBV5-8; J: TRBJ1-5; DNA: TGTGCCAGCAGCCCCGGCCGGGGGGGGGCTCAGCCCCAGCATTTT; CDR3: CASSPGRGGAQPQHF
D: NA; size: NA; V: TRBV12-3/TRBV12-4; J: TRBJ1-6; DNA: TGTGCCAGTCAGGACAGCAGTAATTCACCCCTCCACTTT; CDR3: CASQDSSNSPLHF
D: TRBD2; size: NA; V: TRBV15; J: TRBJ2-1; DNA: TGTGCCACCAGCAGTGGGGGGGGTTTCTTGATGTTCTTC; CDR3: CATSSGGGFLMFF
D: TRBD2; size: few; V: TRBV4-1; J: TRBJ2-2; DNA: TGCGCCAGCAGCCAACGGGCGGTAGCGGGGGACACCGGGGAGCTGTTTTTT; CDR3: CASSQRAVAGDTGELFF
D: NA; size: once; V: TRBV3-1/TRBV3-2; J: TRBJ2-3; DNA: TGTGCCAGCAGCCGAAAGGGGGGGCGCACGGATACGCAGTATTTT; CDR3: CASSRKGGRTDTQYF
D: NA; size: few; V: TRBV2; J: TRBJ2-1; DNA: TGTGCCAGCAGCGTCATTAGGGCAGGGTTCCACAATGAGCAGTTCTTC; CDR3: CASSVIRAGFHNEQFF
D: TRBD1; size: NA; V: TRBV19; J: TRBJ2-1; DNA: TGTGCCAGTAAACCGGGACAGGGGGCGCGGAATGAGCAGTTCTTC; CDR3: CASKPGQGARNEQFF
D: TRBD1; size: NA; V: TRBV11-2; J: TRBJ2-1; DNA: TGTGCCAGCAGCCAGAGTTGGACAGGGATCTACAATGAGCAGTTCTTC; CDR3: CASSQSWTGIYNEQFF
D: TRBD1; size: NA; V: TRBV5-1; J: TRBJ2-7; DNA: TGCGCCAGCAGCTTGTCGGGACAGGGTATCTACGAGCAGTACTTC; CDR3: CASSLSGQGIYEQYF
D: TRBD2; size: NA; V: TRBV10-2; J: TRBJ2-3; DNA: TGCGCCAGCACCCGGACTAGAAGCACAGATACGCAGTATTTT; CDR3: CASTRTRSTDTQYF
D: TRBD1; size: NA; V: TRBV9; J: TRBJ1-1; DNA: TGTGCCAGCAGCGTAGACTTACAGGGGCTCACTGAAGCTTTCTTT; CDR3: CASSVDLQGLTEAFF
D: TRBD1; size: NA; V: TRBV5-1; J: TRBJ1-4; DNA: TGCGCCAGCACCCCGACAGGGCCCGGGTTTAATGAAAAACTGTTTTTT; CDR3: CASTPTGPGFNEKLFF